Listed below are T cell receptor beta chains from one sample, sequenced in a study of cytomegalovirus exposure and HLA in healthy donors. This table comes from immunoSEQ multiplex PCR, and its TCRdb copy is limited to in-frame clones, with some not included. The sample lists approximately 110,000 clones, roughly 13% occurring once. Specimen: PBMCs. The receptors were sampled from a man in his forties in good health and CMV-seropositive. Both conserved end residues are trimmed from each CDR3. Clone size is shown for a subset of rows, as once, few, many or a class of expanded clone.

size: -; V: TRBV27; J: TRBJ1-1; CDR3: ASTDLPGQGDGTEAF
size: few; V: TRBV13; J: TRBJ1-3; CDR3: ASGSLRSGVLGNTIY
size: -; V: TRBV7-3; J: TRBJ1-4; CDR3: ASSSTGGLEKLF
size: -; V: TRBV7-9; J: TRBJ2-1; CDR3: ASSYLGAEQF
size: few; V: TRBV5-1; J: TRBJ2-5; CDR3: ASSWGGQGEETQY
size: few; V: TRBV4-1; J: TRBJ2-2; CDR3: ASSQASTGTANTGELF
size: -; V: TRBV27; J: TRBJ2-1; CDR3: ASSLFSGAERGEQF
size: -; V: TRBV19; J: TRBJ2-5; CDR3: ATPREEGHQETQY
size: few; V: TRBV27; J: TRBJ1-2; CDR3: ASSTDRNYGYT
size: few; V: TRBV25-1; J: TRBJ1-1; CDR3: ASRLDRVAEAF
size: once; V: TRBV5-1; J: -; CDR3: ASSRDRGRYYEQY
size: -; V: TRBV2; J: TRBJ2-7; CDR3: ASSGGGGPIYEQY
size: few; V: TRBV11-2; J: TRBJ2-3; CDR3: ASQSLASTDTQY
size: few; V: TRBV5-4; J: TRBJ1-1; CDR3: ASSFRDRAF
size: few; V: TRBV19; J: TRBJ1-4; CDR3: ASSNRRTNEKLF
size: -; V: TRBV5-1; J: TRBJ2-5; CDR3: ASSVALGGFQETQY
size: -; V: TRBV10-3; J: TRBJ2-5; CDR3: AISAGGGRETQY
size: -; V: TRBV27; J: TRBJ1-1; CDR3: ASSRTGRMRTEAF
size: few; V: TRBV4-1; J: TRBJ2-1; CDR3: ASSLLGQGSDNEQF
size: -; V: TRBV18; J: TRBJ1-1; CDR3: ASSPQGQGYREAF
size: few; V: TRBV11-2; J: TRBJ2-7; CDR3: ASSSRGQGRVYEQY
size: -; V: TRBV6-5; J: TRBJ1-2; CDR3: ASSSRTGRHGYT
size: -; V: TRBV7-9; J: TRBJ2-7; CDR3: ASTLRGEQY
size: -; V: TRBV6-1; J: TRBJ2-5; CDR3: ASRETGIETQY
size: -; V: TRBV2; J: TRBJ2-7; CDR3: ASSRDRTSNEQY
size: few; V: TRBV6-1; J: TRBJ2-7; CDR3: ASEFSGAYEQY
size: few; V: TRBV7-8; J: TRBJ2-1; CDR3: ASSLIGGYTSDEQF
size: -; V: TRBV6-5; J: TRBJ2-4; CDR3: ASSGDRSIQY
size: -; V: TRBV10-3; J: TRBJ2-7; CDR3: ATMNLAGEASSYEQY
size: -; V: TRBV6-6; J: TRBJ2-2; CDR3: ASSSSGRIAGELF
size: -; V: TRBV7-9; J: TRBJ1-1; CDR3: ASSSLTGMNTEAF
size: few; V: TRBV7-6; J: TRBJ2-5; CDR3: ASSSLVRGGETQY
size: -; V: TRBV5-4; J: TRBJ2-1; CDR3: ASSLGGNSYNEQF
size: -; V: TRBV30; J: TRBJ2-7; CDR3: AWSVIRQGQTY
size: -; V: TRBV4-1; J: TRBJ1-5; CDR3: ASSLGTGDQPQH
size: few; V: TRBV5-8; J: TRBJ1-2; CDR3: ASGTGGDYGYT
size: -; V: TRBV11-2; J: TRBJ1-2; CDR3: ASSTQGSLYGYT
size: -; V: TRBV29-1; J: TRBJ2-5; CDR3: SVGQRALETQY
size: few; V: TRBV6-1; J: TRBJ1-2; CDR3: ASKLSGDYGYT
size: medium-sized; V: TRBV4-3; J: TRBJ2-7; CDR3: ASSQAAERPSSYEQY
size: -; V: TRBV19; J: TRBJ1-5; CDR3: ASSTARGGAQPQH
size: few; V: TRBV19; J: TRBJ2-7; CDR3: ASGRELAGSYEQY
size: few; V: TRBV7-9; J: TRBJ1-4; CDR3: ASSPGQVNEKLF
size: few; V: TRBV7-9; J: TRBJ2-3; CDR3: ASSLGGNPSDTQY
size: -; V: TRBV5-4; J: TRBJ2-7; CDR3: ASSLNGRTY
size: few; V: TRBV27; J: TRBJ2-1; CDR3: ASSLLLVRDEQF
size: -; V: TRBV28; J: TRBJ1-3; CDR3: ASSFNRGPPYSGNTIY
size: few; V: TRBV6-5; J: TRBJ1-1; CDR3: ASSRDRANTEAF
size: few; V: TRBV9; J: TRBJ2-2; CDR3: ASSVLSGRPGELF
size: few; V: TRBV4-1; J: TRBJ1-2; CDR3: ASSQGQGALGDGYT
size: few; V: TRBV19; J: TRBJ1-1; CDR3: ASSRDRNTEAF
size: few; V: TRBV6-5; J: TRBJ2-2; CDR3: ASSPRYTGELF
size: -; V: TRBV30; J: TRBJ2-3; CDR3: AWSRSGFTDTQY
size: few; V: TRBV10-3; J: TRBJ2-7; CDR3: ATQSHRENGEQY
size: few; V: TRBV7-3; J: TRBJ2-2; CDR3: ASSMRETGELF